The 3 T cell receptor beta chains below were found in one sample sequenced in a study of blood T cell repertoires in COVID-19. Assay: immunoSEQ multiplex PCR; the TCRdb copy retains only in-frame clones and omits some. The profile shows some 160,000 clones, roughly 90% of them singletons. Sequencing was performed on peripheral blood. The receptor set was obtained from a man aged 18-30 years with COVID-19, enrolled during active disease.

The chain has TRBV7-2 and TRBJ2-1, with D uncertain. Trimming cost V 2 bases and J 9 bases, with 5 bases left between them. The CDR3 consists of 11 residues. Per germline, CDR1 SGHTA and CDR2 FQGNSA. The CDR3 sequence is CASSLQAEQFF. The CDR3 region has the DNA TGTGCCAGCAGCTTACAGGCTGAGCAGTTCTTC.

This chain's CDR3 is CASSLATGSDQPQHF. The CDR3 DNA is TGTGCCAGCAGCTTGGCAACCGGGTCGGATCAGCCCCAGCATTTT. The J gene is TRBJ1-5, the V gene TRBV5-8; D call uncertain. Trimming removed 0 bases from V and 5 bases from J, with 12 bases in between. Germline V lookup: CDR1 SGHTS, CDR2 YDEGEE. This CDR3 contains 15 residues.

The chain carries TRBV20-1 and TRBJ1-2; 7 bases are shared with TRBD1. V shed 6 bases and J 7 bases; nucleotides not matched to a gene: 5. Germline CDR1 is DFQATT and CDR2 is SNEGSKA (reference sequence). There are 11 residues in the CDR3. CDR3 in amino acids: CSARGVGGYTF. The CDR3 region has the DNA TGCAGTGCCAGGGGGGTGGGTGGCTACACCTTC.